The sample holds a few counts of the clone carrying this TCR beta chain. Its target is not known. The CDR3 totals 13 residues. Germline CDR1 and CDR2: SNHLY and FYNNEI. V shed 5 bases, J shed 5 bases, and the junction held 3 bases outside the gene matches. This specimen belongs to a study of response to subunit inactivated influenza vaccine. TCRdb called the RT-PCR reads again in MiXCR, with one record for every CDR3 protein. The repertoire holds about 530,000 distinct CDR3 sequences, with roughly 10% as singletons. The study, taken as a whole, reports: Authors suggested seasonal influenza vaccinations each recruit few new T cells.

The TCR was taken from a man aged 50 or older who received an inactivated influenza vaccine. The rearrangement uses TRBV2 and TRBJ1-1; TRBD1 matches 9 bases. The sample consisted of PBMCs from blood, taken on the day of vaccination. The CDR3 here is CASSIGQGTEAFF. CDR3 DNA: TGTGCCAGCAGTATCGGACAGGGGACTGAAGCTTTCTTT.